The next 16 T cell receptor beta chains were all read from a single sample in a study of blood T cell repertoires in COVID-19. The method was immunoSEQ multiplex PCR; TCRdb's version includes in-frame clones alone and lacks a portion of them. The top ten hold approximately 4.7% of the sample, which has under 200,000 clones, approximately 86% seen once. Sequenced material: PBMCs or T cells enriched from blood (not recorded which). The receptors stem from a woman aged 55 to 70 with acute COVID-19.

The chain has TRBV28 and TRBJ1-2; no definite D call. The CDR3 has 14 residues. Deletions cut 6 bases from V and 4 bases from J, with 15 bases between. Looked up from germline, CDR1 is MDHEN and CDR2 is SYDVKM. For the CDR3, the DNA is TGTGCCAGCAGCTCGGGCACGGGGTTCTATGGCTACACCTTC. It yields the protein CASSSGTGFYGYTF.

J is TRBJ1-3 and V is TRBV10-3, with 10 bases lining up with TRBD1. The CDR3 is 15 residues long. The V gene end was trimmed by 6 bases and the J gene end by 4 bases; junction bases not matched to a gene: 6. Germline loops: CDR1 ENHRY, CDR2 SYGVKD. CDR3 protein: CAIRPGQGIGNTIYF. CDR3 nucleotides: TGTGCCATCAGGCCGGGACAGGGGATAGGAAACACCATATATTTT.

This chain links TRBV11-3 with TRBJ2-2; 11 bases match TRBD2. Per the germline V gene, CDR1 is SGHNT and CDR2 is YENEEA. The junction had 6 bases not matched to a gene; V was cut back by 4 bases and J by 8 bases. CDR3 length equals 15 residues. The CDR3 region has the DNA TGTGCCAGCAGCTATAGCGGGGGGGCCAGTGGGGAGCTGTTTTTT. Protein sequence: CASSYSGGASGELFF.

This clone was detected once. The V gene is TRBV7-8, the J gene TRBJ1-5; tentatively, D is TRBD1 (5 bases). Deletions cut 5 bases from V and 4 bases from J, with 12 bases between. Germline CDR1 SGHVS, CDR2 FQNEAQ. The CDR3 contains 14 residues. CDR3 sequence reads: CASSVGGANQPQHF. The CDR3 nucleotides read TGTGCCAGCAGCGTGGGGGGAGCGAATCAGCCCCAGCATTTT.

The CDR3 is CASSYYVSGGASYTF. The CDR3 DNA reads as TGTGCCAGCAGTTACTACGTTTCAGGGGGCGCGAGCTACACCTTC. V and J are TRBV6-6 and TRBJ1-2; 8 bases match TRBD1. The germline gives CDR1 MNHNY, CDR2 SVGAGI (reference sequence). The CDR3 covers 15 residues. V was clipped by 1 base and J by 9 bases; unmatched bases: 10.

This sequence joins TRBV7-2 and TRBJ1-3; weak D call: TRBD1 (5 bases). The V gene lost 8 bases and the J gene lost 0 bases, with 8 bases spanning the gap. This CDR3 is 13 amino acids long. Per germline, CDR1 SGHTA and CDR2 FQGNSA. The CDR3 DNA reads TGTGCCAGCCGACAGACCTCTGGAAACACCATATATTTT. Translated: CASRQTSGNTIYF.

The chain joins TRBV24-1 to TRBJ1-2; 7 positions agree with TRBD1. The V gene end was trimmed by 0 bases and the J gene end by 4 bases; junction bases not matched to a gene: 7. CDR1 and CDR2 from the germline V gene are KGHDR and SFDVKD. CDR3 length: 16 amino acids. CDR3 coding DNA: TGTGCCACCAGTGATTTGAGGATACAGGGGAGCTATGGCTACACCTTC. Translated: CATSDLRIQGSYGYTF.

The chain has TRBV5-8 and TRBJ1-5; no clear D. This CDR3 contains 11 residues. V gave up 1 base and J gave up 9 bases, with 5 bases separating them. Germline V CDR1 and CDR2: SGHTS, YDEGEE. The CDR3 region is CASSLPRPQHF. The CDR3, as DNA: TGTGCCAGCAGCTTGCCCAGGCCCCAGCATTTT.

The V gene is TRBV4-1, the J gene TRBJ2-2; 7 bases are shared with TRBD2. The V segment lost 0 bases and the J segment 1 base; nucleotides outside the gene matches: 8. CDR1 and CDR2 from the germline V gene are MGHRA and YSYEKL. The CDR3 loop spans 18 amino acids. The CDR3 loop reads CASSQDQRLAMNTGELFF. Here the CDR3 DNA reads TGCGCCAGCAGCCAAGATCAGCGACTAGCAATGAACACCGGGGAGCTGTTTTTT.

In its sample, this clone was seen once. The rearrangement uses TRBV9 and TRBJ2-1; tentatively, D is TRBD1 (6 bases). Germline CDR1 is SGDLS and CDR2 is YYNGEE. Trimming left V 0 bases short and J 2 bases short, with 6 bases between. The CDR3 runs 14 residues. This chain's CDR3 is CASSVGGPYNEQFF. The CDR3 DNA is TGTGCCAGCAGCGTAGGGGGGCCCTACAATGAGCAGTTCTTC.

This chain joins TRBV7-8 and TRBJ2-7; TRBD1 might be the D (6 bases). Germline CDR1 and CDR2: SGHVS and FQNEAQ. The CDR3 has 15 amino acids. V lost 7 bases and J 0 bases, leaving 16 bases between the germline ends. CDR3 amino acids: CASTQYRDTSYEQYF. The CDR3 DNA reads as TGTGCCAGCACCCAATACCGGGACACCTCCTACGAGCAGTACTTC.

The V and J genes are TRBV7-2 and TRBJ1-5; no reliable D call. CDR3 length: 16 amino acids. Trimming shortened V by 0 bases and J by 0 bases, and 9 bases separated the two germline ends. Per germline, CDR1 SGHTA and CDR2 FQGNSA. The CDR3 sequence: CASSLARDYSNQPQHF. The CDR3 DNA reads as TGTGCCAGCAGCTTAGCCAGAGACTATAGCAATCAGCCCCAGCATTTT.

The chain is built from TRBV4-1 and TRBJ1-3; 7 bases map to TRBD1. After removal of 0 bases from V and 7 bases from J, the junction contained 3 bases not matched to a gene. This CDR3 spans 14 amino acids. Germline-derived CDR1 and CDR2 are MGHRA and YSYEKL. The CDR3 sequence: CASSQDRGWNTIYF. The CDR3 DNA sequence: TGCGCCAGCAGCCAAGACAGGGGGTGGAACACCATATATTTT.

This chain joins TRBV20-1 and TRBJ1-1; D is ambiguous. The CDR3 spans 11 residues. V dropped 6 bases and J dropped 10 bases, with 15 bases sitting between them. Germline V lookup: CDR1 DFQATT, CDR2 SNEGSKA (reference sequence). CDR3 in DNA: TGCAGTGCCCCCTTGAGGGTGGGAGCTTTCTTT. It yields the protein CSAPLRVGAFF.

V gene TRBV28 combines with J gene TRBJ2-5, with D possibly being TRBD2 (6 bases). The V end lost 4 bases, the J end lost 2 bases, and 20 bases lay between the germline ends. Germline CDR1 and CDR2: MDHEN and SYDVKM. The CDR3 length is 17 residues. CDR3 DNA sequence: TGTGCCAGCAGTTCTCCCCTTTGGGGAGGCCCACAAGAGACCCAGTACTTC. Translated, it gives CASSSPLWGGPQETQYF.

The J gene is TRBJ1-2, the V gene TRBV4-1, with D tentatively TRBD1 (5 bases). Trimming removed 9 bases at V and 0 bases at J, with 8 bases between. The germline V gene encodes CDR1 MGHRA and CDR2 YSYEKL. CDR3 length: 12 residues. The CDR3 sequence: CASRGSNYGYTF. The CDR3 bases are TGCGCCAGTAGGGGTTCTAACTATGGCTACACCTTC.